This is a list of T cell receptor beta chains from one sample in a study of a mutant IDH1 vaccine in newly diagnosed glioma. Profiling relied on immunoSEQ multiplex PCR, and the TCRdb table lists in-frame clones only, not all of them. Among tens of thousands of clones listed, more than 90% were seen once. The sample here was PBMCs, taken from a glioma patient treated with radiotherapy, temozolomide or both. These receptors originate from a man between 18 and 35 years old with glioma. Both conserved end residues are part of each CDR3. The order of the fields is CDR3 protein, CDR3 DNA, V gene, CDR3 length, D gene, clone size, J gene. D genes are given only for firm matches. Where a row states a size, it is once, few, many or the class of an expanded clone; other rows omit it.

CDR3aa: CASRRGETGELFF
CDR3nt: TGCGCCAGCAGAAGGGGAGAGACCGGGGAGCTGTTTTTT
v_gene: TRBV10-1
len: 13
d_gene: .
abundance: .
j_gene: TRBJ2-2

CDR3aa: CAWTVAQGYGYTF
CDR3nt: TGTGCCTGGACCGTGGCCCAAGGCTATGGCTACACCTTC
v_gene: TRBV30
len: 13
d_gene: .
abundance: .
j_gene: TRBJ1-2

CDR3aa: CASSQGRVRGSPLHF
CDR3nt: TGCGCCAGCAGCCAAGGGCGGGTACGCGGATCACCCCTCCACTTT
v_gene: TRBV4-3
len: 15
d_gene: .
abundance: .
j_gene: TRBJ1-6

CDR3aa: CASSPTGVSNQPQHF
CDR3nt: TGCGCCAGCAGTCCGACAGGGGTTAGCAATCAGCCCCAGCATTTT
v_gene: TRBV10-1
len: 15
d_gene: TRBD1
abundance: .
j_gene: TRBJ1-5

CDR3aa: CASKSGTSVSYEQYF
CDR3nt: TGCGCCAGCAAATCCGGGACTAGCGTCTCCTACGAGCAGTACTTC
v_gene: TRBV10-1
len: 15
d_gene: TRBD2
abundance: .
j_gene: TRBJ2-7

CDR3aa: CAWSVPDRRTEAFF
CDR3nt: TGTGCCTGGAGTGTCCCGGACAGGCGGACTGAAGCTTTCTTT
v_gene: TRBV30
len: 14
d_gene: TRBD1
abundance: few
j_gene: TRBJ1-1

CDR3aa: CASSFDSGNDYEQYF
CDR3nt: TGTGCCAGCAGCTTCGACAGCGGAAACGACTACGAGCAGTACTTC
v_gene: TRBV5-4
len: 15
d_gene: .
abundance: .
j_gene: TRBJ2-7

CDR3aa: CASSLTGGGSRGTGELFF
CDR3nt: TGTGCCAGCAGCTTAACCGGTGGCGGGAGCCGTGGCACCGGGGAGCTGTTTTTT
v_gene: TRBV7-9
len: 18
d_gene: TRBD2
abundance: few
j_gene: TRBJ2-2

CDR3aa: CASSLDYRPEKLFF
CDR3nt: TGTGCCAGCAGCTTAGATTACCGCCCGGAAAAACTGTTTTTT
v_gene: TRBV7-2
len: 14
d_gene: .
abundance: .
j_gene: TRBJ1-4

CDR3aa: CASGGSGWTGGAYEQYF
CDR3nt: TGTGCTAGCGGGGGATCGGGTTGGACTGGGGGCGCTTACGAGCAGTACTTC
v_gene: TRBV28
len: 17
d_gene: TRBD2
abundance: few
j_gene: TRBJ2-7

CDR3aa: CAVRGPGANVLTF
CDR3nt: TGTGCCGTCAGGGGGCCTGGGGCCAACGTCCTGACTTTC
v_gene: TRBV15
len: 13
d_gene: TRBD1
abundance: .
j_gene: TRBJ2-6

CDR3aa: CASLRQGPGAFF
CDR3nt: TGTGCCAGCCTGAGACAGGGCCCCGGCGCTTTCTTT
v_gene: TRBV2
len: 12
d_gene: TRBD1
abundance: .
j_gene: TRBJ1-1

CDR3aa: CASRPFSGTGVPLHF
CDR3nt: TGTGCCAGCAGACCGTTCTCCGGGACAGGGGTCCCCCTCCACTTT
v_gene: TRBV6-5
len: 15
d_gene: TRBD1
abundance: .
j_gene: TRBJ1-6